This paragraph covers one T cell receptor (beta chain) sequence. Its specificity is not known. This sample is drawn from a study of cytomegalovirus exposure and HLA in healthy donors. Points from the study as a whole: Sequencing likely caused a cluster of highly shared sequence variants. Per published reports, the classifier diagnosed cytomegalovirus status with high specificity and sensitivity. Roughly uniform depth of sequencing across donors was assumed in presence/absence analyses.

The CDR3 sequence is 14 residues long. V lost 6 bases, J lost 4 bases, and 6 bases stayed unmatched. Germline V CDR1 and CDR2: MNHEY, SMNVEV (reference sequence). 60 Vbeta and 13 Jbeta primers were used in PCR. TCRdb's copy holds only in-frame clones and misses some; the assay was immunoSEQ multiplex PCR. The sample lists 150,000 to 200,000 clones; approximately 85% were seen once. This sequence originates from a woman aged 45 to 65 in good health and CMV-seronegative. Sequences were obtained from PBMCs. The chain is built from TRBV27 and TRBJ2-1; 7 nucleotides agree with TRBD1. CDR3 in DNA: TGTGCCAGCAGGGGGGACAGCATATACAATGAGCAGTTCTTC. Its translation is CASRGDSIYNEQFF.